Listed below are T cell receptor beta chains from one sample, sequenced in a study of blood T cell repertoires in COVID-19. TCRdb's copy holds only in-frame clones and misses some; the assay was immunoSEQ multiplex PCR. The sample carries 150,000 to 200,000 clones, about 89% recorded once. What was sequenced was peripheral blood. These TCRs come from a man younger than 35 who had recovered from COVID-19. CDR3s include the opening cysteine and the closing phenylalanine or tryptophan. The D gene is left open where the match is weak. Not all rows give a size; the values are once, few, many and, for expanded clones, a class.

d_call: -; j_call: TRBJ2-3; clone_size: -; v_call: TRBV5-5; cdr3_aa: CASSPPQVTDTQYF; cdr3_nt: TGTGCCAGCAGCCCCCCGCAGGTGACAGATACGCAGTATTTT
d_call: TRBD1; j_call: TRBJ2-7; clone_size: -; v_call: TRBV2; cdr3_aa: CASRSGQSSYEQYF; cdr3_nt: TGTGCCAGCAGATCGGGACAGAGCTCCTACGAGCAGTACTTC
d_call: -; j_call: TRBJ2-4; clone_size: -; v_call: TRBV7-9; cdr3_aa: CASSSSPSGGAKNIQYF; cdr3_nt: TGTGCCAGCAGCTCTAGTCCATCCGGGGGAGCCAAAAACATTCAGTACTTC
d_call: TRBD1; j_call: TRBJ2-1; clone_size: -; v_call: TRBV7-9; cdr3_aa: CASSTRQGGGNEQFF; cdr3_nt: TGTGCCAGCAGCACCCGACAGGGGGGAGGCAATGAGCAGTTCTTC
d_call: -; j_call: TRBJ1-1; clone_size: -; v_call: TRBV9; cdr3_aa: CASSANPGQSEAFF; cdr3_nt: TGTGCCAGCAGCGCCAACCCCGGACAGAGTGAAGCTTTCTTT
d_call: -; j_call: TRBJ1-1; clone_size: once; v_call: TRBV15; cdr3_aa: CATSNSTDEAFF; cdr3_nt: TGTGCCACCTCGAACAGCACGGATGAAGCTTTCTTT
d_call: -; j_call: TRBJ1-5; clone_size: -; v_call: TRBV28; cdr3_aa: CASNGAGDSNQPQHF; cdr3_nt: TGTGCCAGCAACGGCGCGGGGGACAGCAATCAGCCCCAGCATTTT
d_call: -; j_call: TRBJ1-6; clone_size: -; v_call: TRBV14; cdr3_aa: CASSQDRPRESPLHF; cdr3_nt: TGTGCCAGCAGCCAAGATCGTCCCAGGGAATCACCCCTCCACTTT
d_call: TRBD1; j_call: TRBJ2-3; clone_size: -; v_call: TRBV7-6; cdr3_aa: CASSLFGPTGERTDTQYF; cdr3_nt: TGTGCCAGCAGCTTATTTGGCCCCACAGGGGAGCGCACAGATACGCAGTATTTT
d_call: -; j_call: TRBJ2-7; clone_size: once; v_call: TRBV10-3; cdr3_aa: CAISEFVPYEQYF; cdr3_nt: TGTGCCATCAGTGAGTTCGTTCCCTACGAGCAGTACTTC
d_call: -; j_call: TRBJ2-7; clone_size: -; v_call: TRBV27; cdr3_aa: CASSLWSGYEQYF; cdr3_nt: TGTGCCAGCAGTTTATGGTCAGGCTACGAGCAGTACTTC
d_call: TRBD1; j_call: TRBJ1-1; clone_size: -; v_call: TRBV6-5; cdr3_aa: CASGTGDTEAFF; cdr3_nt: TGTGCCAGCGGGACAGGGGACACTGAAGCTTTCTTT
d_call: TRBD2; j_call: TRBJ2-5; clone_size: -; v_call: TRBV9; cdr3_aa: CASSVGGMAGGEETQYF; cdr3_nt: TGTGCCAGCAGCGTAGGCGGTATGGCGGGAGGGGAAGAGACCCAGTACTTC
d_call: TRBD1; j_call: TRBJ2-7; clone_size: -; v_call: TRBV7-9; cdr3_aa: CASSFPGQGMGEQYF; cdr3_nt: TGTGCCAGCAGCTTCCCGGGACAGGGGATGGGCGAGCAGTACTTC
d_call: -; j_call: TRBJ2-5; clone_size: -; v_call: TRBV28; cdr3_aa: CASSLSLVETQYF; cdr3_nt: TGTGCCAGCAGTTTATCTCTAGTAGAGACCCAGTACTTC
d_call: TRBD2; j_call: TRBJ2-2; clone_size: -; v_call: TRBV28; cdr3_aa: CASRLAGPRGGELFF; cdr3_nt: TGTGCCAGCCGGCTAGCGGGGCCTCGGGGCGGGGAGCTGTTTTTT
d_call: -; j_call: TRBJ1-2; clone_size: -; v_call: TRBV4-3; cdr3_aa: CASSQDTLGAYDGYTF; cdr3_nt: TGCGCCAGCAGCCAAGATACCTTGGGGGCTTATGATGGCTACACCTTC
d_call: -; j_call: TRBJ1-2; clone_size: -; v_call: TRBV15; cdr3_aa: CATSRDFSHGYTF; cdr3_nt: TGTGCCACCAGCAGAGATTTTAGCCATGGCTACACCTTC
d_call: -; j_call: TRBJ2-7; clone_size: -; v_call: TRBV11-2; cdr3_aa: CASSRGAAGYEQYF; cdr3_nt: TGTGCCAGCAGCCGCGGGGCAGCGGGCTACGAGCAGTACTTC
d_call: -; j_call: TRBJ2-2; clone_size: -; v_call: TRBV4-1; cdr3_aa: CASRPSGTGELFF; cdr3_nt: TGCGCCAGCAGGCCTTCAGGGACCGGGGAGCTGTTTTTT
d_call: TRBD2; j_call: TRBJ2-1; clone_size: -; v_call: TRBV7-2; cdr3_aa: CASSLVLAGGPNEQFF; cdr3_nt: TGTGCCAGCAGCTTAGTCCTAGCGGGAGGGCCTAATGAGCAGTTCTTC
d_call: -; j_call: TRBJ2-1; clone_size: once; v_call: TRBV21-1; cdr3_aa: CASTDAGGLSYNEQFF; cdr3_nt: TGTGCCAGTACCGACGCGGGAGGCCTCTCCTACAATGAGCAGTTCTTC
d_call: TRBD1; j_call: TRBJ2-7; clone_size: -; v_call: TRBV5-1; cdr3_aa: CASSLGQGQEQYF; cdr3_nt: TGCGCCAGCAGTCTTGGACAGGGCCAAGAGCAGTACTTC
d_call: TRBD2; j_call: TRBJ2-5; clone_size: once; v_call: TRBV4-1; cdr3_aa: CASSQDRGGEAQETQYF; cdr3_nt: TGCGCCAGCAGCCAAGATCGGGGGGGAGAGGCACAAGAGACCCAGTACTTC
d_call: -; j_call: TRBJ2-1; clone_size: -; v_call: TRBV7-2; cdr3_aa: CASSRAQGLYNEQFF; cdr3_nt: TGTGCCAGCAGCCGGGCTCAAGGACTCTACAATGAGCAGTTCTTC
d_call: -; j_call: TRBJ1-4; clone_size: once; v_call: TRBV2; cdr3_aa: CASSFMGEGEKLFF; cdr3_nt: TGTGCCAGCAGTTTTATGGGGGAGGGCGAAAAACTGTTTTTT
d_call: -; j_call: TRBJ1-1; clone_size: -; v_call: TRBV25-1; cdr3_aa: CASTPGQGLTEAFF; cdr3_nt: TGTGCCAGCACCCCGGGGCAGGGGCTGACTGAAGCTTTCTTT
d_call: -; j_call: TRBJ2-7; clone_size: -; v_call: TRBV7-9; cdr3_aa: CASSLALTERDEQYF; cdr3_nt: TGTGCCAGCAGCTTAGCGCTCACCGAGAGGGACGAGCAGTACTTC
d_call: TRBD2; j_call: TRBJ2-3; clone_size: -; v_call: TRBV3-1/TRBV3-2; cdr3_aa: CASSPSGSLADTQYF; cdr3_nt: TGTGCCAGCAGCCCGAGCGGGAGTTTAGCAGATACGCAGTATTTT
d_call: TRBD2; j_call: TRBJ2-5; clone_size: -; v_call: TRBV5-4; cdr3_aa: CASSLTSGTQETQYF; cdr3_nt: TGTGCCAGCAGCTTGACTAGCGGGACCCAAGAGACCCAGTACTTC
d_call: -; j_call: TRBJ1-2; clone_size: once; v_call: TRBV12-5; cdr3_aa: CASGPPQGVEGRFYGYTF; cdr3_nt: TGTGCTAGTGGCCCACCCCAGGGAGTGGAAGGGAGGTTCTATGGCTACACCTTC
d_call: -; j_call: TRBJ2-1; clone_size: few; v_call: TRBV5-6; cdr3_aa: CASSRRPQAEQFF; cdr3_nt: TGTGCCAGCAGCCGCCGCCCCCAGGCTGAGCAGTTCTTC
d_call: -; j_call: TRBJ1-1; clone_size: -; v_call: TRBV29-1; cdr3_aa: CSVGGRSLDTEAFF; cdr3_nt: TGCAGCGTCGGAGGAAGGAGTCTCGACACTGAAGCTTTCTTT
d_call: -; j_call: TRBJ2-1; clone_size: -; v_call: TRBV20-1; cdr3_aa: CSASDSSLSYNEQFF; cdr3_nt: TGCAGTGCTAGTGATTCTTCCCTCTCCTACAATGAGCAGTTCTTC
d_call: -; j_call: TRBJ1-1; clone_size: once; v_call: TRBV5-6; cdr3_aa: CASSSQGMNTEAFF; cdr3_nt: TGTGCCAGCAGCTCACAGGGTATGAACACTGAAGCTTTCTTT